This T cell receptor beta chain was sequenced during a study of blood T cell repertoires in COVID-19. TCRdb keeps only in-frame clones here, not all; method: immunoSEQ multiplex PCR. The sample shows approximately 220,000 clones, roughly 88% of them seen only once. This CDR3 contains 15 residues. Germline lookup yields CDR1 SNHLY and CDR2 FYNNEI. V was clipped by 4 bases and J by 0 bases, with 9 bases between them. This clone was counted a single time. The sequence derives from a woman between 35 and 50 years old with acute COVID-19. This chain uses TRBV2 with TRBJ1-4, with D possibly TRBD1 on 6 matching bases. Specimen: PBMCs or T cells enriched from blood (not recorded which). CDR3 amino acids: CASSVDRSTNEKLFF. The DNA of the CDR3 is TGTGCCAGCAGTGTAGACAGGTCAACTAATGAAAAACTGTTTTTT.